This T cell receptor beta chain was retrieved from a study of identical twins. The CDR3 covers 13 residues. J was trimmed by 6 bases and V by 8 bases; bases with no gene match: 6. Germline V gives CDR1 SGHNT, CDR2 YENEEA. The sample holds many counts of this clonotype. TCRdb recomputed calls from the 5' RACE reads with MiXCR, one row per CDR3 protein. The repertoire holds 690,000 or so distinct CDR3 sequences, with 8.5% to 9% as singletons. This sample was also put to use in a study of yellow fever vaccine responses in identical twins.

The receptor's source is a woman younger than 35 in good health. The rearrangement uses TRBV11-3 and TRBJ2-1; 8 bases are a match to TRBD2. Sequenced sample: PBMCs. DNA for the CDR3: TGTGCCAGCGCGGGGGGCAGCCCCAATGAGCAGTTCTTC. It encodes CASAGGSPNEQFF.